Listed below are T cell receptor beta chains from one sample, sequenced in a study of Ad26.COV2.S vaccination and SARS-CoV-2 variants. Method: immunoSEQ multiplex PCR; TCRdb's copy keeps in-frame clones and lacks some. Of about 420,000 clones in the sample, roughly 90% were seen once. Material: peripheral blood, obtained in a trial of Ad26.COV2.S vaccine versus placebo. These receptors all come from a person between 18 and 65 years old who received the Ad26.COV2.S COVID-19 vaccine or a placebo. Each CDR3 is given without its conserved first and last residue. Fields, in order: V gene, D gene, J gene, CDR3 protein. A D gene is named only where the DNA matches it firmly.

>TRBV14|NA|TRBJ2-3
ASSQGDTQY
>TRBV12-5|NA|TRBJ2-3
ASGLVSWGSTDTQY
>TRBV12-3/TRBV12-4|NA|TRBJ2-7
ASSSTYEQY
>TRBV21-1|NA|TRBJ2-5
ASSKGGNGRGFETQY
>TRBV7-8|TRBD1|TRBJ1-5
ASSLQGAGNQPQH
>TRBV21-1|NA|TRBJ1-5
ASSKDRGQGQPQH
>TRBV7-9|NA|TRBJ2-4
ASSLGLQNIQY
>TRBV6-5|NA|TRBJ1-3
ASSYSESGNTIY
>TRBV24-1|NA|TRBJ1-5
ATSGTGFQPQH
>TRBV5-1|TRBD2|TRBJ2-7
ASSSTSGAHYEQY
>TRBV6-1|TRBD1|TRBJ1-2
ASSEAGQRFTGYT